This T cell receptor (beta chain) appears in the sequencing data of a study of long-term antiretroviral therapy in people with HIV. Study-wide context: The 2015 immediate-ART recommendation came about a decade after the earliest samples.

Survey-level immunoSEQ v3.0 assays were run. Sequencing was performed with immunoSEQ multiplex PCR; in TCRdb, only in-frame clones are kept and a portion is missing. The profile shows 20,000 to 25,000 clones, about 80% of them singletons. In germline, CDR1 is ENHRY, CDR2 SYGVKD. The CDR3 extends over 15 amino acids. Trimming removed 7 bases at V and 0 bases at J, with 12 bases between. General study findings and limits: The repertoire was dominated at all time points by clones expanded before ART. Repertoires with HIV possessed tighter CDR3 length spans than those of controls.

Remarks on this clone: Antigen unknown.

The sequenced sample was unsorted PBMCs, obtained 1.1 years before starting antiretroviral therapy. The TCR sequence derives from a woman aged 40 to 55 with HIV. This rearrangement joins TRBV10-3 to TRBJ1-4; D gene uncertain. DNA of the CDR3: TGTGCCATCAAACGAACCTCAGCAACTAATGAAAAACTGTTTTTT. This translates into CAIKRTSATNEKLFF.